This section outlines one T cell receptor (beta chain) sequence together with its context. Using immunoSEQ multiplex PCR, the repertoire was profiled, and TCRdb retains in-frame clones only, with some absent. The sample yields roughly 410,000 clones, about 87% seen once. Germline CDR1 is SGHAT and CDR2 is FQNNGV. V was trimmed by 5 bases and J by 5 bases, leaving 7 bases between them. There are 12 residues in the CDR3. The data originate from a study of blood T cell repertoires in COVID-19. Study context: The analysed material was cDNA or gDNA that came from T cells, B-cell-depleted T cells, or PBMCs.

Enrolled during active infection, Seattle patients were then followed longitudinally. The receptor comes from a woman aged 55-70 years with COVID-19, enrolled during active disease. The sample taken for sequencing was peripheral blood. This chain links TRBV11-2 with TRBJ2-1; D remains unclear. The CDR3 loop reads CASSPYNNEQFF. The CDR3 coding sequence is TGTGCCAGCAGCCCCTATAACAATGAGCAGTTCTTC.